Below, 30 T cell receptor beta chains from the same sample are listed, as sequenced in a study of cytotoxic CD8 clonotypes in ibrutinib-treated CLL. Repertoires were generated with immunoSEQ multiplex PCR, while TCRdb's copy carries only in-frame clones and drops some. The sample yields about 58,000 clones, roughly 70% seen once. Source: PBMCs, taken after 12 months of ibrutinib treatment. These receptors originate from a human donor with chronic lymphocytic leukemia.

This clone was observed a few times. The chain uses TRBV6-1 and TRBJ2-5, with TRBD2 identical over 9 bases. J gave up 4 bases and V 0 bases, and 3 bases lay outside the gene matches. The CDR3 runs to 15 residues. Germline V gene data show CDR1 as MNHNS and CDR2 as SASEGT. The CDR3 loop reads CASSEASGRRETQYF. The CDR3 DNA reads TGTGCCAGCAGTGAAGCTAGCGGGAGACGAGAGACCCAGTACTTC.

This chain joins TRBV5-1 and TRBJ2-5; perhaps TRBD1 as D (5 bases). The V and J ends lost 0 bases and 1 base respectively, with 10 bases between them. Germline assignment: CDR1 SGHRS and CDR2 YFSETQ. This CDR3 region has 15 residues. For the CDR3, the DNA is TGCGCCAGCAGCTTGGATACAGGACCCCAAGAGACCCAGTACTTC. This translates into CASSLDTGPQETQYF.

The J gene is TRBJ2-6, the V gene TRBV9; D could derive from TRBD1 or TRBD2 (5 bases each). This CDR3 has 17 residues. Germline CDR1 SGDLS, CDR2 YYNGEE. Between the trimmed V and J ends, which lost 0 bases and 0 bases, there was a span of 10 bases. CDR3: CASSVGGRNSGANVLTF. The CDR3, as DNA: TGTGCCAGCAGCGTAGGGGGACGGAACTCTGGGGCCAACGTCCTGACTTTC.

This clone was counted a few times. This chain links TRBV11-2 with TRBJ1-1; D remains unclear. Germline-derived CDR1 and CDR2 are SGHAT and FQNNGV. This CDR3 spans 11 amino acids. Trimming took off 5 bases at V and 7 bases at J, with 8 bases between the two ends. The DNA for the CDR3 is TGTGCCAGCAGCCAGCGGGTTGAAGCTTTCTTT. Its protein product is CASSQRVEAFF.

The chain carries TRBV28 and TRBJ2-7; D call uncertain. The CDR3 has 15 amino acids. The V end lost 2 bases, the J end lost 0 bases, and 11 bases lay between the germline ends. The germline V gene encodes CDR1 MDHEN and CDR2 SYDVKM. CDR3 bases: TGTGCCAGCAGTTTAGGTCCGTCAGACTCCTACGAGCAGTACTTC. It translates to CASSLGPSDSYEQYF.

This clone was detected only a few times. The V gene is TRBV9, the J gene TRBJ2-1; a possible D gene is TRBD2 (6 bases). The germline V and J ends were trimmed by 3 bases and 9 bases, with 19 bases remaining between them. The V gene's germline CDR1 is SGDLS and CDR2 YYNGEE. The CDR3 is 15 amino acids. The CDR3 sequence is CASSEEGRVASEQFF. The CDR3 nucleotides read TGTGCCAGCAGCGAGGAGGGACGAGTGGCTTCTGAGCAGTTCTTC. The full variable domain, in which reference TRBV9 and TRBJ2-1 provide the parts outside the CDR3, is DSGVTQTPKHLITATGQRVTLRCSPRSGDLSVYWYQQSLDQGLQFLIQYYNGEERAKGNILERFSAQQFPDLHSELNLSSLELGDSALYFCASSEEGRVASEQFFGPGTRLTVL.

The chain recombines TRBV29-1 with TRBJ1-1; D not resolved. V was shortened by 7 bases and J by 3 bases, with 9 bases between the two germline ends. Germline CDR1 SQVTM, CDR2 ANQGSEA. This CDR3 contains 11 residues. The CDR3 loop reads CSAQRDTEAFF. The CDR3 region has the DNA TGCAGCGCCCAGAGGGACACTGAAGCTTTCTTT.

V is TRBV6-5 and J is TRBJ1-5, with TRBD1 matching over 8 bases. This CDR3 is 15 amino acids long. Looked up from germline, CDR1 is MNHEY and CDR2 is SVGAGI. The trim removed 5 bases at V and 3 bases at J, leaving 6 bases unmatched. In nucleotides, the CDR3 is TGTGCCAGCAGTCCCACAGGGGGACCCAATCAGCCCCAGCATTTT. Encoded protein: CASSPTGGPNQPQHF.

This clone was picked up a small number of times. The chain recombines TRBV19 with TRBJ2-1; possibly TRBD1 for D (6 bases). Germline V gene lookup returns CDR1 LNHDA and CDR2 SQIVND (reference sequence). Deletions cut 2 bases from V and 1 base from J, with 15 bases between. This CDR3 is 17 amino acids long. The CDR3 here is CASSISGAVGSYNEQFF. In DNA, the CDR3 is TGTGCCAGTAGTATATCAGGGGCCGTGGGGTCCTACAATGAGCAGTTCTTC. The full variable domain, its missing parts supplied by reference TRBV19 and TRBJ2-1, is DGGITQSPKYLFRKEGQNVTLSCEQNLNHDAMYWYRQDPGQGLRLIYYSQIVNDFQKGDIAEGYSVSREKKESFPLTVTSAQKNPTAFYLCASSISGAVGSYNEQFFGPGTRLTVL.

This chain joins TRBV30 and TRBJ2-1; 11 bases are a match to TRBD2. Germline trimming cut 0 bases from V and 0 bases from J; bases unmatched to any gene: 13. The CDR3 is 20 amino acids. In germline, CDR1 is GTSNPN, CDR2 SVGIG (reference sequence). The CDR3 DNA follows: TGTGCCTGGAGTGTATTTGGGCTAGCGGGAGGCCTGAGCTCCTACAATGAGCAGTTCTTC. Translation gives CAWSVFGLAGGLSSYNEQFF.

The J gene is TRBJ2-2, the V gene TRBV19; D may be TRBD1 or TRBD2 (5 bases each). Germline assignment: CDR1 LNHDA and CDR2 SQIVND (reference sequence). This CDR3 contains 14 residues. Trimming left V 4 bases short and J 4 bases short, with 10 bases between. This chain's CDR3 is CASSTGTFTGELFF. In DNA, the CDR3 is TGTGCCAGTAGTACCGGGACCTTCACCGGGGAGCTGTTTTTT. The full variable domain, completed using reference TRBV19 and TRBJ2-2, is DGGITQSPKYLFRKEGQNVTLSCEQNLNHDAMYWYRQDPGQGLRLIYYSQIVNDFQKGDIAEGYSVSREKKESFPLTVTSAQKNPTAFYLCASSTGTFTGELFFGEGSRLTVL.

This clone came up once. The chain combines TRBV6-1 with TRBJ2-7; D is unclear. This CDR3 is 13 amino acids long. The germline V gene has CDR1 MNHNS and CDR2 SASEGT. Trimming removed 2 bases at V and 4 bases at J, with 9 bases between. Here the CDR3 reads CASSENGGYEQYF. CDR3 in DNA: TGTGCCAGCAGTGAAAACGGTGGATACGAGCAGTACTTC.

V gene TRBV13 combines with J gene TRBJ2-1, with TRBD2 matching over 12 bases. Germline V gives CDR1 PRHDT, CDR2 FYEKMQ (reference sequence). The CDR3 loop spans 15 amino acids. Trimming removed 6 bases from V and 6 bases from J; junction bases left unmatched: 6. DNA of the CDR3: TGTGCCAGCAGTCCTAGCGGGAGGGCTTCCAATGAGCAGTTCTTC. Its translation: CASSPSGRASNEQFF.

This clone was observed a few times. This chain joins TRBV2 and TRBJ2-2; D not certain. Germline V lookup: CDR1 SNHLY, CDR2 FYNNEI. The V gene lost 3 bases and the J gene lost 2 bases, with 4 bases spanning the gap. There are 13 residues in the CDR3. DNA for the CDR3: TGTGCCAGCAGTGATTTTAACACCGGGGAGCTGTTTTTT. Encoded protein: CASSDFNTGELFF.

This clone was recorded only once. The genes are TRBV30 and TRBJ1-5; 8 positions agree with TRBD1. J gave up 0 bases and V 2 bases, and 9 bases lay outside the gene matches. This CDR3 has 17 amino acids. Germline V CDR1 and CDR2: GTSNPN, SVGIG (reference sequence). The chain's CDR3 is CAWSSDRVGNSNQPQHF. CDR3 sequence (DNA): TGTGCCTGGAGTTCGGACAGGGTCGGGAATAGCAATCAGCCCCAGCATTTT. Combining the CDR3 with reference TRBV30 and TRBJ1-5 gives the whole variable domain SQTIHQWPATLVQPVGSPLSLECTVEGTSNPNLYWYRQAAGRGLQLLFYSVGIGQISSEVPQNLSASRPQDRQFILSSKKLLLSDSGFYLCAWSSDRVGNSNQPQHFGDGTRLSIL.

CDR3 coding DNA: TGCGCCAGCAGCTTGAAATCTGGACTAGCGGGAGGGCCTGGCCAAGAGACCCAGTACTTC. It is translated as CASSLKSGLAGGPGQETQYF. The rearrangement uses TRBV5-1 and TRBJ2-5; 15 nucleotides match TRBD2. The V gene end was trimmed by 1 base and the J gene end by 1 base; junction bases not matched to a gene: 11. Germline V lookup: CDR1 SGHRS, CDR2 YFSETQ. The CDR3 covers 20 residues. The full variable domain, completed using reference TRBV5-1 and TRBJ2-5, is KAGVTQTPRYLIKTRGQQVTLSCSPISGHRSVSWYQQTPGQGLQFLFEYFSETQRNKGNFPGRFSGRQFSNSRSEMNVSTLELGDSALYLCASSLKSGLAGGPGQETQYFGPGTRLLVL.

This chain links TRBV7-6 with TRBJ2-1; D is undetermined. CDR3 size: 15 residues. Germline assignment: CDR1 SGHVS and CDR2 FNYEAQ. The germline V and J ends were trimmed by 5 bases and 6 bases, with 17 bases remaining between them. In DNA, the CDR3 is TGTGCCAGCAGCCCCGCGCAAGACGCAAGCAATGAGCAGTTCTTC. It encodes CASSPAQDASNEQFF. Filled out from reference TRBV7-6 and TRBJ2-1, the complete variable domain reads GAGVSQSPRYKVTKRGQDVALRCDPISGHVSLYWYRQALGQGPEFLTYFNYEAQQDKSGLPNDRFSAERPEGSISTLTIQRTEQRDSAMYRCASSPAQDASNEQFFGPGTRLTVL.

Notes on this clone: One end of the junction fails to match germline, which may point to a read error. V gene TRBV5-3 combines with J gene TRBJ2-7; TRBD2 matches 8 bases. TRBV5-3 is known as an ORF, though its function is uncertain. The CDR3 loop spans 12 amino acids. The CDR3 nucleotides read TGTGCCAGCAGCTCGACTAGCGCCGAGCAGTACTTC. Translated: CASSSTSAEQYF.

This rearrangement joins TRBV7-2 to TRBJ2-7; either TRBD1 or TRBD2 may supply D (5 bases each). CDR1 SGHTA and CDR2 FQGNSA come from the germline V gene. This CDR3 has 12 residues. Trimming removed 7 bases at V and 6 bases at J, with 13 bases between. The CDR3 DNA is TGTGCCAGCACCCAATGGGGGTCCGAGCAGTACTTC. This gives the protein CASTQWGSEQYF. Variable domain in full (rest from reference TRBV7-2 and TRBJ2-7): GAGVSQSPSNKVTEKGKDVELRCDPISGHTALYWYRQSLGQGLEFLIYFQGNSAPDKSGLPSDRFSAERTGGSVSTLTIQRTQQEDSAVYLCASTQWGSEQYFGPGTRLTVT.

This chain joins TRBV2 and TRBJ1-5, with no clear D. The CDR3 loop spans 15 amino acids. The V gene lost 1 base and the J gene lost 0 bases, with 7 bases spanning the gap. CDR1 SNHLY and CDR2 FYNNEI come from the germline V gene. The CDR3 DNA follows: TGTGCCAGCAGTGAAGGCGCCCTTAGCAATCAGCCCCAGCATTTT. Translating gives CASSEGALSNQPQHF. Using reference TRBV2 and TRBJ1-5 for the parts outside the CDR3, the full variable domain is EPEVTQTPSHQVTQMGQEVILRCVPISNHLYFYWYRQILGQKVEFLVSFYNNEISEKSEIFDDQFSVERPDGSNFTLKIRSTKLEDSAMYFCASSEGALSNQPQHFGDGTRLSIL.

The rearrangement links TRBV7-3 to TRBJ2-5, with 11 bases identical to TRBD1. Germline CDR1 is SGHTA and CDR2 is FQGTGA. The J segment lost 4 bases and the V segment lost 4 bases, leaving 14 bases of the junction unmatched. This CDR3 has 18 residues. The CDR3 sequence is CASSSTAPGQGEGETQYF. CDR3 DNA: TGTGCCAGCAGCTCCACCGCCCCGGGACAGGGGGAAGGAGAGACCCAGTACTTC.

V is TRBV25-1 and J is TRBJ2-3, with D possibly TRBD1 on 5 matching bases. Germline-derived CDR1 and CDR2 are MGHDK and SYGVNS. The CDR3 extends over 14 amino acids. The V end was cut by 0 bases, the J end by 2 bases, with 6 bases between. Here the CDR3 DNA reads TGTGCCAGCAGTGAATACAGGGACACAGATACGCAGTATTTT. Translating gives CASSEYRDTDTQYF.

The chain carries TRBV10-3 and TRBJ1-5, with D perhaps TRBD1 (5 bases). From germline, CDR1 is ENHRY and CDR2 SYGVKD. V was clipped by 0 bases and J by 2 bases, with 20 bases between them. The CDR3 is 19 amino acids. CDR3 in DNA: TGTGCCATCAGTGAGTCAAGGGGACGGGCCATGCACGGCAATCAGCCCCAGCATTTT. This sequence encodes CAISESRGRAMHGNQPQHF.

This clone showed up just once. The chain couples TRBV4-2 to TRBJ2-5; tentatively, D is TRBD1 or TRBD2 (5 bases each). CDR1 is LGHNA, CDR2 YNFKEQ, per germline. The CDR3 runs to 17 residues. V was clipped by 1 base and J by 4 bases, with 19 bases between them. Written as DNA, the CDR3 is TGTGCCAGCAGCCAAGGGGCGAGGGGTGATCAGGGAGAGACCCAGTACTTC. Encoded protein: CASSQGARGDQGETQYF.

This clone was seen more than once but under ten times. The chain joins TRBV5-4 to TRBJ2-2, with D possibly being TRBD1 or TRBD2 (5 bases each). Germline loops: CDR1 SGHNT, CDR2 YYREEE (reference sequence). V was trimmed by 3 bases and J by 1 base, leaving 19 bases between them. The CDR3 loop spans 18 amino acids. For the CDR3, the DNA is TGTGCCAGCAGCTCTCAAGTGGGACCCCGAGGGAACACCGGGGAGCTGTTTTTT. Translated: CASSSQVGPRGNTGELFF.

The chain joins TRBV5-4 to TRBJ2-1; a possible D gene is TRBD2 (6 bases). Per germline, CDR1 SGHNT and CDR2 YYREEE (reference sequence). The CDR3 loop spans 16 amino acids. Between the trimmed V and J ends, which lost 2 bases and 0 bases, there was a span of 12 bases. CDR3 nucleotides: TGTGCCAGCAGCTTTGGCGGGACTGGCTCCTACAATGAGCAGTTCTTC. Its protein product is CASSFGGTGSYNEQFF.

This clone was seen just once. This chain uses TRBV4-2 with TRBJ2-5; D perhaps matches TRBD1 (6 bases). The germline CDR1 and CDR2 sequences are LGHNA and YNFKEQ. The CDR3 sequence is 15 residues long. V lost 0 bases to trimming and J lost 2 bases, with 10 bases between them. CDR3 sequence reads: CASSQDSQGQETQYF. The CDR3 nucleotides read TGTGCCAGCAGCCAAGACTCTCAGGGGCAAGAGACCCAGTACTTC.

V is TRBV18 and J is TRBJ1-2, with 7 bases fitting TRBD1. The V gene's germline CDR1 is KGHSH and CDR2 LQKENI. V was pared by 5 bases and J by 8 bases, with 8 bases of the junction left unmatched. The CDR3 covers 13 residues. The CDR3 coding sequence is TGTGCCAGCTCAATAGACAGGGATGCGGGCTACACCTTC. Residues: CASSIDRDAGYTF. The whole variable domain, remainder taken from reference TRBV18 and TRBJ1-2, is NAGVMQNPRHLVRRRGQEARLRCSPMKGHSHVYWYRQLPEEGLKFMVYLQKENIIDESGMPKERFSAEFPKEGPSILRIQQVVRGDSAAYFCASSIDRDAGYTFGSGTRLTVV.

The J gene is TRBJ2-7, the V gene TRBV7-9, with D perhaps matching TRBD1 (5 bases). Germline lookup yields CDR1 SEHNR and CDR2 FQNEAQ (reference sequence). The CDR3 length is 13 residues. The V gene lost 5 bases and the J gene lost 0 bases, with 8 bases spanning the gap. CDR3 sequence (DNA): TGTGCCAGCAGCATGGACATCTCCTACGAGCAGTACTTC. This translates into CASSMDISYEQYF.

CDR3 sequence (DNA): TGTGCCAGCAGTTACCCAGGGAGTACAGATACGCAGTATTTT. It codes for CASSYPGSTDTQYF. The V call is TRBV6-5, the J call TRBJ2-3; perhaps D is TRBD1 or TRBD2 (5 bases each). The CDR3 contains 14 residues. In germline, CDR1 is MNHEY, CDR2 SVGAGI. V lost 2 bases, J lost 3 bases, and 9 bases lay in between.